Below are 6 T cell receptor beta chains sequenced from a single sample in a study of shared clonotypes between healthy human individuals. The repertoire was sequenced with immunoSEQ multiplex PCR; TCRdb's copy has only in-frame clones and lacks some. The table records around 1.6 million clones, about 98% of them present only once. The sample taken for sequencing was naive CD4+ T cells sorted from blood. Specified subset: CD45RA+ positively selected. The receptors here all came from a man younger than 40 in good health.

This clone was seen a single time. The J gene is TRBJ1-2, the V gene TRBV28; the D is unclear. The ends were cut back, 8 bases at V and 0 bases at J, with 10 bases in the middle. CDR1 MDHEN and CDR2 SYDVKM come from the germline V gene. CDR3 length: 13 amino acids. CDR3 amino acids: CASALTANYGYTF. CDR3 nucleotides: TGTGCCAGCGCTCTAACGGCTAACTATGGCTACACCTTC.

The gene calls are TRBV19 and TRBJ1-5, with no clear D. The CDR3 totals 13 residues. Germline V CDR1 and CDR2: LNHDA, SQIVND (reference sequence). V was pared by 4 bases and J by 4 bases, with 8 bases between. CDR3 DNA sequence: TGTGCCAGTAGTACCCACGGTAATCAGCCCCAGCATTTT. It translates to CASSTHGNQPQHF.

On this clone: This CDR3 is also generated by other DNA sequences in the sample. The V call is TRBV5-1, the J call TRBJ1-2; 8 positions agree with TRBD1. V shed 3 bases and J 3 bases; nucleotides not matched to a gene: 1. The CDR3 extends over 13 amino acids. CDR1 and CDR2 (germline): SGHRS, YFSETQ. The CDR3 nucleotides read TGCGCCAGCAGCTCGACAGGGGACTATGGCTACACCTTC. This sequence encodes CASSSTGDYGYTF.

The rearrangement joins TRBV7-2 to TRBJ2-1; D remains unclear. CDR1 SGHTA and CDR2 FQGNSA come from the germline V gene. CDR3 length: 17 amino acids. V was trimmed by 3 bases and J by 0 bases, leaving 15 bases between them. The CDR3 DNA reads as TGTGCCAGCAGCTTCTCGGTTAGCCGCCGCTCCTACAATGAGCAGTTCTTC. Translating gives CASSFSVSRRSYNEQFF.

This rearrangement joins TRBV19 to TRBJ2-5; D not resolved. The CDR3 runs to 13 residues. Germline V gives CDR1 LNHDA, CDR2 SQIVND (reference sequence). Trimming shortened V by 4 bases and J by 3 bases, and 9 bases separated the two germline ends. CDR3: CASSTTRKETQYF. CDR3 DNA: TGTGCCAGTAGTACTACACGGAAAGAGACCCAGTACTTC. Full variable domain (rest looked up from reference TRBV19 and TRBJ2-5): DGGITQSPKYLFRKEGQNVTLSCEQNLNHDAMYWYRQDPGQGLRLIYYSQIVNDFQKGDIAEGYSVSREKKESFPLTVTSAQKNPTAFYLCASSTTRKETQYFGPGTRLLVL.

V gene TRBV11-2 combines with J gene TRBJ2-7; D may be TRBD2 (7 bases). The CDR3 contains 16 residues. V gave up 5 bases and J gave up 2 bases, with 19 bases separating them. CDR1 SGHAT and CDR2 FQNNGV come from the germline V gene. CDR3 coding DNA: TGTGCCAGCAGCCCTAGGGGGGGAATAGGGCCCTACGAGCAGTACTTC. Its translation: CASSPRGGIGPYEQYF.